These 14 T cell receptor beta chains were sequenced from one sample in a study of blood T cell repertoires in COVID-19 (dated by TCRdb to 2018 to 2021). Library method: the immunoSEQ multiplex PCR assay. The clones in this table, taken by TCRdb from immuneACCESS, are in-frame only. Not every clone is retained; where verified, under half of the shortfall comes from an unresolved V gene, and the cause of the rest is unknown. This sample comprises around 140,000 clones, 84% of them detected only once. The ten top clones hold about 9.4% of the sample. The sequenced sample consisted of peripheral blood. All receptors derive from a man between 60 and 70 years old with active or convalescent COVID-19.

The chain carries TRBV19 and TRBJ1-1; 7 nucleotides align to TRBD1. The CDR3 spans 19 residues. CDR1 and CDR2 from the germline V gene are LNHDA and SQIVND (reference sequence). J gave up 0 bases and V 4 bases, and 17 bases lay outside the gene matches. DNA for the CDR3: TGTGCCAGTAGTAGTCGCCGGACAGGCCTTGACCGTATGAACACTGAAGCTTTCTTT. Its translation: CASSSRRTGLDRMNTEAFF.

The chain employs TRBV7-9 and TRBJ2-2; TRBD2 aligns across 11 bases. Germline lookup yields CDR1 SEHNR and CDR2 FQNEAQ (reference sequence). The CDR3 is 16 residues long. With 6 bases clipped from V and 5 bases from J, the junction kept 8 bases outside the gene matches. CDR3 sequence (DNA): TGTGCCAGCAGATTAACTAGCGGGAGCGGTACCGGGGAGCTGTTTTTT. Encoded protein: CASRLTSGSGTGELFF.

J is TRBJ2-3 and V is TRBV3-1 (or the pseudogene TRBV3-2), with 8 bases aligning to TRBD2. Germline V gene lookup returns CDR1 LGHDT and CDR2 YNNKEL (reference sequence). With V trimmed by 2 bases and J by 3 bases, 1 base remained unmatched. The CDR3 runs 14 residues. The CDR3: CASSQSGGTDTQYF. The CDR3 coding sequence is TGTGCCAGCAGCCAATCGGGAGGGACAGATACGCAGTATTTT.

This chain links TRBV11-3 with TRBJ1-3, with TRBD1 matching 9 bases. Germline-derived CDR1 and CDR2 are SGHNT and YENEEA. There are 17 residues in the CDR3. The V gene end was trimmed by 5 bases and the J gene end by 4 bases; junction bases not matched to a gene: 12. CDR3: CASSDNRGLIRGNTIYF. In DNA form, the CDR3 reads TGTGCCAGCAGCGACAACAGGGGGCTCATTAGGGGAAACACCATATATTTT.

This chain links TRBV9 with TRBJ1-6; D is possibly TRBD1 (6 bases). In germline, CDR1 is SGDLS, CDR2 YYNGEE. Trimming shortened V by 3 bases and J by 8 bases, and 9 bases separated the two germline ends. This CDR3 spans 13 amino acids. CDR3 protein: CASSAEGDSPLHF. The CDR3 DNA reads as TGTGCCAGCAGCGCCGAGGGGGATTCACCCCTCCACTTT.

This rearrangement joins TRBV7-9 to TRBJ1-1; the D is unclear. This CDR3 contains 16 residues. V lost 1 base to trimming and J lost 4 bases, with 16 bases between them. In germline, CDR1 is SEHNR, CDR2 FQNEAQ (reference sequence). The CDR3 bases are TGTGCCAGCAGCTTAGGCGACGGCCAGCGTGGCACTGAAGCTTTCTTT. Protein: CASSLGDGQRGTEAFF. Combining the CDR3 with reference TRBV7-9 and TRBJ1-1 gives the whole variable domain DTGVSQNPRHKITKRGQNVTFRCDPISEHNRLYWYRQTLGQGPEFLTYFQNEAQLEKSRLLSDRFSAERPKGSFSTLEIQRTEQGDSAMYLCASSLGDGQRGTEAFFGQGTRLTVV.

The V gene is TRBV9, the J gene TRBJ2-7; a weak D match, TRBD1 (5 bases). The CDR3 has 13 residues. V was trimmed by 4 bases and J by 6 bases, leaving 14 bases between them. The germline V gene has CDR1 SGDLS and CDR2 YYNGEE. CDR3 sequence (DNA): TGTGCCAGCAGCATCAGACCGCAGGGCGAGCAGTACTTC. It translates to CASSIRPQGEQYF.

The chain joins TRBV5-4 to TRBJ2-1, with 12 bases identical to TRBD2. J was trimmed by 7 bases and V by 3 bases; bases with no gene match: 8. The CDR3 runs 16 residues. Germline CDR1 is SGHNT and CDR2 is YYREEE (reference sequence). Here the CDR3 reads CASSSKAGLAGNEQFF. The CDR3 DNA follows: TGTGCCAGCAGCTCGAAGGCGGGACTAGCGGGTAATGAGCAGTTCTTC.

In nucleotides, the CDR3 is TGTGCCAGCAGCTACGACAGGGACTTTCAGCCCCAGCATTTT. Amino acid sequence: CASSYDRDFQPQHF. The gene calls are TRBV11-2 and TRBJ1-5; 7 positions match TRBD1. The V gene end was trimmed by 4 bases and the J gene end by 6 bases; junction bases not matched to a gene: 6. This CDR3 contains 14 residues. From germline, CDR1 is SGHAT and CDR2 FQNNGV.

V and J are TRBV4-3 and TRBJ1-6; 7 nucleotides line up with TRBD1. The CDR3 consists of 15 residues. Unmatched junction bases numbered 4, after V lost 1 base and J lost 7 bases. The germline gives CDR1 LGHNA, CDR2 YSLEER. CDR3 sequence (DNA): TGCGCCAGCAGCCAAGGGGGACAGTTGAATTCACCCCTCCACTTT. Translating it yields CASSQGGQLNSPLHF.

V and J are TRBV11-2 and TRBJ1-2, with 12 bases matching TRBD1. Germline V gives CDR1 SGHAT, CDR2 FQNNGV. The trim removed 1 base at V and 7 bases at J, leaving 7 bases unmatched. This CDR3 is 16 amino acids long. The CDR3 DNA reads TGTGCCAGCAGCTTAGTCGGGACAGGGGGCTCGGGTGGCTACACCTTC. Translated, it gives CASSLVGTGGSGGYTF.

The genes are TRBV9 and TRBJ2-7; TRBD2 matches 8 bases. Trimming at V came to 0 bases and at J to 3 bases, leaving 17 bases not matched to a gene. The germline V gene encodes CDR1 SGDLS and CDR2 YYNGEE. The CDR3 is made up of 19 amino acids. The CDR3 bases are TGTGCCAGCAGCGTAGTTGAAGTAATTGGCGGGGGGAAACACTACGAGCAGTACTTC. It encodes CASSVVEVIGGGKHYEQYF.

This chain links TRBV27 with TRBJ2-1; possible D gene TRBD1, 5 bases. Germline V CDR1 and CDR2: MNHEY, SMNVEV (reference sequence). V lost 7 bases to trimming and J lost 10 bases, with 26 bases between them. CDR3 length: 16 amino acids. CDR3 protein: CASTTLGHTLGREQFF. CDR3 nucleotide sequence: TGTGCCAGCACCACTCTAGGACATACACTCGGGCGGGAGCAGTTCTTC.

This chain connects TRBV7-2 to TRBJ2-6; the D gene is possibly TRBD1 (6 bases). CDR1 is SGHTA and CDR2 is FQGNSA in the germline V gene. This CDR3 has 15 amino acids. Trimming took off 5 bases at V and 0 bases at J, with 8 bases between the two ends. CDR3 DNA: TGTGCCAGCAGCGGGACAAGCTCTGGGGCCAACGTCCTGACTTTC. It codes for CASSGTSSGANVLTF.